The TCR beta chain under discussion was sequenced for a study of cytomegalovirus exposure and HLA in healthy donors. Study observations and caveats: In an earlier analysis, in 540 or so donors, most V segments appeared productive either ~87% or ~30% of the time. Roughly even sequencing depth across donors was the assumption behind the presence/absence analyses.

It was with 60 Vbeta and 13 Jbeta primers that the PCR ran. Measured with immunoSEQ multiplex PCR; TCRdb has only the in-frame clones, and not every one. The table has some 70,000 clones, about 80% seen once; the top ten hold about 8%. The germline V gene encodes CDR1 KGHSH and CDR2 LQKENI. Trimming pared 2 bases from V and 1 base from J, leaving 11 bases between. This CDR3 region has 15 residues. On this clone itself: Its antigen is unidentified.

The chain employs TRBV18 and TRBJ1-1; TRBD1 might be the D (6 bases). Sequencing used PBMCs. This receptor was obtained from a man aged 18 to 35 in good health and CMV-seropositive. CDR3 loop: CASSPEGQTNTEAFF. Written as DNA, the CDR3 is TGTGCCAGCTCACCAGAGGGACAAACGAACACTGAAGCTTTCTTT. Full variable domain (rest looked up from reference TRBV18 and TRBJ1-1): NAGVMQNPRHLVRRRGQEARLRCSPMKGHSHVYWYRQLPEEGLKFMVYLQKENIIDESGMPKERFSAEFPKEGPSILRIQQVVRGDSAAYFCASSPEGQTNTEAFFGQGTRLTVV.